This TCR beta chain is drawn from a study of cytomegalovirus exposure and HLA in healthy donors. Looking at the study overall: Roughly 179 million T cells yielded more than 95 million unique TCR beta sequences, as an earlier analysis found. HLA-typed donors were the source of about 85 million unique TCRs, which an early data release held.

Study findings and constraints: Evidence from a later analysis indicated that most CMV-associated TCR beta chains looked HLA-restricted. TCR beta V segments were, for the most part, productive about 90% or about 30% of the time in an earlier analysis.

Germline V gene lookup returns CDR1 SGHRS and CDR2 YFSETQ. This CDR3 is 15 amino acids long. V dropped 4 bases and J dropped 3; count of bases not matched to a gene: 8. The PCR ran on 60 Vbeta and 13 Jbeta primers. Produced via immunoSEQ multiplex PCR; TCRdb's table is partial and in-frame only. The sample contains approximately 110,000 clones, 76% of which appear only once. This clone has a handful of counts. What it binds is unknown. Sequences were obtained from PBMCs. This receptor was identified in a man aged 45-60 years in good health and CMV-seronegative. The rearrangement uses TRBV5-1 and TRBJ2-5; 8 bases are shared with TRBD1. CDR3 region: CASSPDRGAEETQYF. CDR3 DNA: TGCGCCAGCAGCCCCGACAGGGGAGCAGAAGAGACCCAGTACTTC.